The present T cell receptor (beta chain) was sequenced within a study of blood T cell repertoires in COVID-19. Study summary: Specimens from acute and convalescent COVID-19 originated in the United States, Italy and Spain. Nucleic acid was either cDNA or gDNA, and it came from T cells, B-cell-depleted T cells, or PBMCs.

This CDR3 is built from 17 residues. Germline CDR1 is KGHSH and CDR2 is LQKENI. J was trimmed by 0 bases and V by 0 bases; bases with no gene match: 2. Authors' analysis steps: From reference gene primer amplification, estimates of nucleated cell counts were derived. Here immunoSEQ multiplex PCR was the method, and the copy in TCRdb shows in-frame clones only, minus some. V, J and clone size derive from that table, while D and trimming were established from the DNA sequence. This sample has about 83,000 clones; roughly 84% occur once, and the top ten carry about a fifth. The chain couples TRBV18 to TRBJ1-3, with 10 bases matching TRBD1. This TCR was recovered from a woman aged 80 or over in a cohort sampled during active or convalescent COVID-19. Material: peripheral blood. CDR3 loop: CASSPPGTGVSGNTIYF. The CDR3, as DNA: TGTGCCAGCTCACCACCCGGGACAGGGGTCTCTGGAAACACCATATATTTT.